This is a list of T cell receptor beta chains from one sample in a study of cytomegalovirus exposure and HLA in healthy donors. Data came from immunoSEQ multiplex PCR; TCRdb stores just in-frame clones and leaves some out. The sample lists some 130,000 clones; 55% to 80% were seen once. The sample taken for sequencing was PBMCs. The receptors derive from a middle-aged woman in good health and CMV-seronegative. Each CDR3 is given with its conserved first and last residue. The D gene is left open where the match is weak. Clone sizes are given selectively: once, few, many, or a class where the clone is expanded.

clone_size j_call d_call v_call cdr3_nt cdr3_aa
. TRBJ2-5 TRBD1 TRBV14 TGTGCCAGCAGCCAGTGGGGACAGGGGAGAGAGACCCAGTACTTC CASSQWGQGRETQYF
few TRBJ1-3 TRBD1 TRBV5-6 TGTGCCAGCAGCTGGGACAGCAACTCTGGAAACACCATATATTTT CASSWDSNSGNTIYF
. TRBJ1-3 . TRBV18 TGTGCCAGCTCATCTCGACAGGTTACGTCTGGAAACACCATATATTTT CASSSRQVTSGNTIYF
many TRBJ1-1 TRBD1 TRBV6-1 TGTGCCACGTTCCTACAGGGGGCCGGTGAAGCTTTCTTT CATFLQGAGEAFF
. TRBJ2-7 TRBD1 TRBV7-6 TGTGCCAGCAGCCCGGGACAGGGGCTTTTCTACGAGCAGTACTTC CASSPGQGLFYEQYF
. TRBJ2-1 TRBD2 TRBV14 TGTGCCAGCAGCGCACTAGCGGGGGTCTCTAGTAATGAGCAGTTCTTC CASSALAGVSSNEQFF
. TRBJ2-1 . TRBV2 TGTGCCAGCAGTGAACTTCGGGGAGTTGAGCAGTTCTTC CASSELRGVEQFF
. TRBJ2-1 TRBD2 TRBV9 TGTGCCAGCAGCTCCAGCGGGGGGCCAAGGAATGAGCAGTTCTTC CASSSSGGPRNEQFF
. TRBJ1-2 . TRBV2 TGTGCCAGCAGTGACAGACAGTATGGCTACACCTTC CASSDRQYGYTF
. TRBJ2-5 TRBD1 TRBV28 TGTGCCAGCAGTCCCCGGCTATTGGACAGGGCGGTTGGGGAGACCCAGTACTTC CASSPRLLDRAVGETQYF
few TRBJ1-2 TRBD1 TRBV2 TGTGCCAGCAGTGATTGGGACAGGGGGCAGGATGGCTACACCTTC CASSDWDRGQDGYTF
few TRBJ1-4 . TRBV5-1 TGCGCCAGCAGCAAAGGACAGCCAGCAACTAATGAAAAACTGTTTTTT CASSKGQPATNEKLFF
. TRBJ2-7 TRBD1 TRBV6-8 TGTGCCAGCGGAACAACAGGGGGAATCTCCTACGAGCAGTACTTC CASGTTGGISYEQYF
. TRBJ1-1 TRBD1 TRBV27 TGTGCCAGCAGACTTGACAGGGTAACGAACACTGAAGCTTTCTTT CASRLDRVTNTEAFF
. TRBJ1-6 . TRBV6-1 TGTGCCAGCAGTGAACATGTACAGCTTAATTCACCCCTCCACTTT CASSEHVQLNSPLHF
. TRBJ1-2 . TRBV5-5 TGTGCCAGCAGACCTGGACAGACTTATGGCTACACCTTC CASRPGQTYGYTF
. TRBJ1-2 . TRBV18 TGTGCCAGCTCTCCAGAAGCTTTCTTGGGCTACACCTTC CASSPEAFLGYTF
. TRBJ2-3 TRBD1 TRBV19 TGTGCCAGTAGTATAGGGGACAGGGGCACAGATACGCAGTATTTT CASSIGDRGTDTQYF
. TRBJ2-2 . TRBV27 TGTGCCAGCAGTTTAATTTCGGGGTTGGCCACCGGGGAGCTGTTTTTT CASSLISGLATGELFF
. TRBJ2-1 TRBD1 TRBV2 TGTGCCAGCACCCCGGGACAGGGGTACAATGAGCAGTTCTTC CASTPGQGYNEQFF
. TRBJ2-1 TRBD1 TRBV9 TGTGCCAGCGGGCAGGGGACAGACTACAATGAGCAGTTCTTC CASGQGTDYNEQFF
once TRBJ2-1 . TRBV7-8 TGTGCCAGCAGCTCCCAGGACCGGGGGGCGCCCCGGGTGGTCTCCTACAATGAGCAGTTCTTC CASSSQDRGAPRVVSYNEQFF
. TRBJ2-2 TRBD1 TRBV5-1 TGCGCCAGCAGCTTGGGGACAGGGAACACCGGGGAGCTGTTTTTT CASSLGTGNTGELFF
. TRBJ1-4 . TRBV18 TGTGCCAGCTCACCATTAGCTGCAACTAATGAAAAACTGTTTTTT CASSPLAATNEKLFF
. TRBJ2-3 TRBD2 TRBV29-1 TGCAGCGTTGTACAAATACGGGGGGGTTCAGATACGCAGTATTTT CSVVQIRGGSDTQYF
. TRBJ2-1 . TRBV11-1 TGTGCCAGCACCTCGGGAAGTCGCTACAATGAGCAGTTCTTC CASTSGSRYNEQFF
. TRBJ2-7 TRBD1 TRBV27 TGTGCCAGCAGTTCAAAAGGGACAGGTGTAATCTACGAGCAGTACTTC CASSSKGTGVIYEQYF
. TRBJ2-3 . TRBV6-5 TGTGCCAGCAGCCACAAGGAGGGAGATACGCAGTATTTT CASSHKEGDTQYF
. TRBJ2-3 . TRBV27 TGTGCCAGCAGTGGAACGGCGGGGCCTAGCACAGATACGCAGTATTTT CASSGTAGPSTDTQYF
. TRBJ2-3 TRBD2 TRBV5-1 TGCGCCAGCAGCTTCGGCGGGGGGGCAGGCACAGATACGCAGTATTTT CASSFGGGAGTDTQYF
. TRBJ2-1 TRBD1 TRBV18 TGTGCCAGCTCACGCGTTCCGGGACAGGGAAACAATGAGCAGTTCTTC CASSRVPGQGNNEQFF
. TRBJ1-1 . TRBV5-4 TGTGCCAGCAGCTTGGGTGTTGGAGCCTACACTGAAGCTTTCTTT CASSLGVGAYTEAFF
few TRBJ1-2 TRBD1 TRBV2 TGTGCCAGCAACCTTCTACAGGGGGATTCTGGCTACACCTTC CASNLLQGDSGYTF
once TRBJ1-2 . TRBV18 TGTGCCAGCTCACCCGCAGACCTTACGGAGAACTATGGCTACACCTTC CASSPADLTENYGYTF
few TRBJ1-1 TRBD1 TRBV29-1 TGCAGCGTTGCTACAGGGGGCAACGCTGAAGCTTTCTTT CSVATGGNAEAFF
. TRBJ1-5 TRBD1 TRBV7-8 TGTGCCACTACGGACAGGATTGTTCAGTCCCAGCATTTT CATTDRIVQSQHF
. TRBJ1-1 . TRBV9 TGTGCCAGCAGCTCATCCGGGGATCTTTTGAACACTGAAGCTTTCTTT CASSSSGDLLNTEAFF
. TRBJ1-2 . TRBV6-1 TGTGCCAGCAGTGAACCCCCTCTCCACTGGAGAACCACAAACTATGGCTACACCTTC CASSEPPLHWRTTNYGYTF
once TRBJ1-6 . TRBV2 TGTGCCAGCAGTGAAGCGCCAGCAGGATATTCAAATTCACCCCTCCACTTT CASSEAPAGYSNSPLHF
. TRBJ2-1 . TRBV5-6 TGTGCCAGCAGCAGGGGGGGGGTGTCCTACAATGAGCAGTTCTTC CASSRGGVSYNEQFF
. TRBJ1-1 . TRBV4-1 TGCGCCAGCAGCCATCCGAAACAGGGATCGAACACTGAAGCTTTCTTT CASSHPKQGSNTEAFF
. TRBJ2-1 . TRBV13 TGTGCCAGCAGCTTAGGGGGGAGCTCCTACAATGAGCAGTTCTTC CASSLGGSSYNEQFF
few TRBJ2-2 TRBD1 TRBV7-6 TGTGCCAGCAGCTTAGAAACACAGGGGGCAGTCACCGGGGAGCTGTTTTTT CASSLETQGAVTGELFF
. TRBJ2-6 TRBD1 TRBV19 TGTGCCAGTAGCGACGTTGGACAGGGGGCATATGGGGCCAACGTCCTGACTTTC CASSDVGQGAYGANVLTF
. TRBJ1-5 TRBD1 TRBV10-3 TGTGCCTCAGGGGGTTCGGGCAATCAGCCCCAGCATTTT CASGGSGNQPQHF
. TRBJ1-6 . TRBV7-6 TGTGCCAGCAGCCTAGGGGGGGGGTCACCCCTCCACTTT CASSLGGGSPLHF
few TRBJ2-1 . TRBV2 TGTGCCAGCAGCCCTCGGGACTACAATGAGCAGTTCTTC CASSPRDYNEQFF
. TRBJ1-4 . TRBV21-1 TGTGCCAGCAGCAAAGGTGGGGGGAATAATGAAAAACTGTTTTTT CASSKGGGNNEKLFF
. TRBJ2-2 TRBD2 TRBV7-9 TGTGCCAGCAGCTTGGGACTAGCGGGCGCGAACACCGGGGAGCTGTTTTTT CASSLGLAGANTGELFF
. TRBJ1-1 . TRBV7-2 TGTGCCAGCAGCTTAACTACAGGAACATTCACTGAAGCTTTCTTT CASSLTTGTFTEAFF
. TRBJ2-3 TRBD2 TRBV9 TGTGCCAGCAGCGCGTCACTAGCGGGGACCACAGATACGCAGTATTTT CASSASLAGTTDTQYF
. TRBJ2-7 TRBD1 TRBV11-2 TGTGCCAGCAGCCTAGGGGGCTCCACCTACGAGCAGTACTTC CASSLGGSTYEQYF
. TRBJ2-1 TRBD1 TRBV4-1 TGCGCCAGCAGCACCGCCGGGACAGGGTACGGTGAGCAGTTCTTC CASSTAGTGYGEQFF
. TRBJ1-1 TRBD1 TRBV7-2 TGTGCCAGCAGCTTATTCGGGACAGGGGACGGTCGGGCTTTCTTT CASSLFGTGDGRAFF